This is a list of T cell receptor beta chains from one sample in a study of CD8 T cells in ankylosing spondylitis. Each CDR3 protein gets one entry after TCRdb re-called the 5' RACE reads with MiXCR. Of some 240,000 distinct CDR3 sequences in the sample, less than 10% were seen once. Sequencing was carried out using blood, either unsorted or a sorted T cell fraction (not recorded which). These receptors were obtained from a male donor with ankylosing spondylitis or in good health (not recorded which). Each CDR3 is given without its conserved first and last residue. The order of the fields is J gene, V gene, CDR3 protein.

>TRBJ2-7|TRBV10-3
AISEDAGGPFYEQY
>TRBJ2-2|TRBV20-1
SARAPLAGVYTGELF
>TRBJ1-1|TRBV20-1
SAQASSMNTEAF
>TRBJ2-2|TRBV27
ASSLGWNGELF
>TRBJ2-1|TRBV5-4
ASSSGPSGDEQF
>TRBJ2-1|TRBV5-1
ASSLVAGVGNEQF
>TRBJ1-2|TRBV27
ASSSSAPDYGYT
>TRBJ2-7|TRBV7-2
ASSPGRFKGEQY
>TRBJ2-3|TRBV19
ASSTGRWDTQY
>TRBJ1-2|TRBV7-9
ASSPPAGAGDPGGYT
>TRBJ1-5|TRBV6-5
ASSYSATRDISNQPQH
>TRBJ2-2|TRBV18
ASSPDGTGELF
>TRBJ2-1|TRBV5-6
ASSLSVSYNEQF
>TRBJ2-3|TRBV19
ASSRLPTPTDTQY
>TRBJ1-2|TRBV20-1
SAWGAYGYT
>TRBJ2-5|TRBV24-1
ATSDTPGQGERETQY
>TRBJ2-7|TRBV20-1
SGLTSGSYEQY
>TRBJ1-2|TRBV29-1
SVEDREGRINGYT
>TRBJ2-7|TRBV7-2
ASSLGSLAYEQY
>TRBJ2-7|TRBV6-2/TRBV6-3
ASGTDYEQY
>TRBJ2-5|TRBV5-6
ASSLRGGWQETQY
>TRBJ2-1|TRBV7-6
ASSLALASNEQF
>TRBJ2-7|TRBV29-1
SALTAGPSYEQY
>TRBJ2-3|TRBV2
ASTEPREYLDTQY
>TRBJ1-1|TRBV6-5
ASSYGPGISTEAF
>TRBJ2-1|TRBV12-3/TRBV12-4
ASSPYGTGVNEQF
>TRBJ1-1|TRBV24-1
ATSDSGGHTEAF
>TRBJ2-1|TRBV7-8
ASSYAGGTPSYNEQF
>TRBJ2-1|TRBV5-1
ASSLDASYNEQF
>TRBJ2-3|TRBV20-1
SASLAGGVTDTQY
>TRBJ1-5|TRBV27
ASRYRGAGNQPQH
>TRBJ2-2|TRBV11-2
ASSTGLAGGANTGELF
>TRBJ2-2|TRBV7-2
ASSSDYPFVGELF
>TRBJ2-3|TRBV11-3
ASSLQGGTDTQY
>TRBJ2-2|TRBV5-1
ASSSGTSGINTGELF
>TRBJ2-3|TRBV7-2
ASSPAGQGRDTQY
>TRBJ2-1|TRBV29-1
SVEDMEYEQF
>TRBJ1-1|TRBV5-1
ASRDAPGTEAF
>TRBJ2-1|TRBV2
ARLAGPPGSYNEQF
>TRBJ1-2|TRBV11-2
ASSFSALNYGYT
>TRBJ1-3|TRBV5-1
ASSLTGTGNTIY
>TRBJ2-3|TRBV20-1
SASGGGSTDTQY
>TRBJ2-5|TRBV6-5
ASSSFPGQGEETQY
>TRBJ2-1|TRBV19
ASSSPLKSGLYNEQF
>TRBJ1-2|TRBV12-3/TRBV12-4
ASSFAATGGYT
>TRBJ2-1|TRBV20-1
SAGGASGTSIYNEQF
>TRBJ1-5|TRBV7-2
ASSPGFGGKQPQH
>TRBJ1-1|TRBV6-5
ASSYRQGGEAF
>TRBJ1-1|TRBV5-1
ASSRGGPNTEAF
>TRBJ1-2|TRBV6-2/TRBV6-3
ASSPDRGGYT
>TRBJ1-1|TRBV4-2
ASSLGEGRPTEAF
>TRBJ1-2|TRBV6-4
ASIRGGKPNYGYT
>TRBJ2-3|TRBV11-1
ASSLGAASGPLGADTQY
>TRBJ1-1|TRBV7-9
ASSSATTSNTEAF
>TRBJ2-3|TRBV5-1
ASSGREGSTDTQY
>TRBJ1-5|TRBV7-2
ASSLIISNQPQH